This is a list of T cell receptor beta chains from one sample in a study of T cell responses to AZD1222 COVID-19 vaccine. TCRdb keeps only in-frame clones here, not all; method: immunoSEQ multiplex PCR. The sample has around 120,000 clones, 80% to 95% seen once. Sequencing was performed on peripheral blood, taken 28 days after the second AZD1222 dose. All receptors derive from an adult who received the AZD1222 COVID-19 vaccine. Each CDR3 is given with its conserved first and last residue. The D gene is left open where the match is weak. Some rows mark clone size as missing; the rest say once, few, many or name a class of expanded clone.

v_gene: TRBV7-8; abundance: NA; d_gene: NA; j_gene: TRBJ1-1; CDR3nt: TGTGCCAGCAGCTTAGACGGGTACACTGAAGCTTTCTTT; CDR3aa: CASSLDGYTEAFF
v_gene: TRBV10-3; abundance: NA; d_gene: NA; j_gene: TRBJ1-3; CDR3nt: TGTGCCATTTTTTCTGGAAACACCATATATTTT; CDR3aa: CAIFSGNTIYF
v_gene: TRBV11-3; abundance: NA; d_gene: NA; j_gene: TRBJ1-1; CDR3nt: TGTGCCAGCAGCTTAGTACTGGAGTTAAACACTGAAGCTTTCTTT; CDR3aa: CASSLVLELNTEAFF
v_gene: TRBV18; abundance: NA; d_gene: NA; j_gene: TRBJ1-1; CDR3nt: TGTGCCAGCTCACCTCTTATTGAAGGGGCTGGAGCTGAAGCTTTCTTT; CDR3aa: CASSPLIEGAGAEAFF
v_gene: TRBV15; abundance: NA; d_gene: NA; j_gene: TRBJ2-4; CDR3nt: TGTGCCACCAGCAGAGAGCCAGGGGACATTCAGTACTTC; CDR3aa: CATSREPGDIQYF
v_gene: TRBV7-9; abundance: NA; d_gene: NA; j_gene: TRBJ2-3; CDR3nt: TGTGCCAGCAGCTCCTGGGGAAATAGCGGTGAATCAGATACGCAGTATTTT; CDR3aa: CASSSWGNSGESDTQYF
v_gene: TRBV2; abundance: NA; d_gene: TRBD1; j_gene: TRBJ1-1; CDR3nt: TGTGCCAGCCACGGAGCGGGGACAGGGGGCTCCGGATTT; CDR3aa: CASHGAGTGGSGF
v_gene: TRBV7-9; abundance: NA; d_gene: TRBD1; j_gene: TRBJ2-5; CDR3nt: TGTGCCAGCAGCCCAGGGACAGGGGCATGGGAGACCCAGTACTTC; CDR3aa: CASSPGTGAWETQYF
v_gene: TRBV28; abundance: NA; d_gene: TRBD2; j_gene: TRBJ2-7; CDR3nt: TGTGCCAGCAGCCCCTGGTACGGGGGACCCCCGGACCAGACTAGCAAGATACGAACCGAGCAGTACTTC; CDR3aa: CASSPWYGGPPDQTSKIRTEQYF
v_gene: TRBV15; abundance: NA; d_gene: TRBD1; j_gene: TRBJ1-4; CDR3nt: TGTGCCACCAGCAGTCGGACAGGGGTGTCGCGAAAACTGTTTTTT; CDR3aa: CATSSRTGVSRKLFF
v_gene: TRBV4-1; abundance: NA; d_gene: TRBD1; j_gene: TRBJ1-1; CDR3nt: TGCGCCAGCAGCCCCCGCGCCAAGACAGGGGTCGGTCTGCTCAACACTGAAGCTTTCTTT; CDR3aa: CASSPRAKTGVGLLNTEAFF
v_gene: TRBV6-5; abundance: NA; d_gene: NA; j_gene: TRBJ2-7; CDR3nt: TGTGCCAGCCTAGGATCTCCTGCCTACGAGCAGTACTTC; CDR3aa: CASLGSPAYEQYF
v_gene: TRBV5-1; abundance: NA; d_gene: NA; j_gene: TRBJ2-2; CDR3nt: TGCGCCAGCAGCGCCCGGGACTCAGTGCCCGGGGAGCTGTTTTTT; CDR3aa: CASSARDSVPGELFF
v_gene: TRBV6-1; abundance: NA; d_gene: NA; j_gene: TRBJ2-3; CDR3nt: TGTGCCAGCAGCGAAGGGAGGGACAGCTCGCAGTATTTT; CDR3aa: CASSEGRDSSQYF
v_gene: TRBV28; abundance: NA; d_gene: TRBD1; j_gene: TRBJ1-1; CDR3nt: TGTGCCACCACACCGGACAGGGGACTATATTTCTTT; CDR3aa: CATTPDRGLYFF
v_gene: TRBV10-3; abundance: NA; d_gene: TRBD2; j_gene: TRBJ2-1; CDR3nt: TGTGCCAGCTGTAGCGGGGAGAAAAATGAGCAGTTCTTC; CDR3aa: CASCSGEKNEQFF
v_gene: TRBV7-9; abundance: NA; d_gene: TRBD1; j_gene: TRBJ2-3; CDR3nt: TGTGCCAGCAGCCTTACGACAGGGAGCACAGATACGCAGTATTTT; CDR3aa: CASSLTTGSTDTQYF
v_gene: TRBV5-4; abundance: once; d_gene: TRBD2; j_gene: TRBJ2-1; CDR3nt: TGTGCCAGCACCCCGGGACTAGCGGGGGGTAACTCCTACAATGAGCAGTTCTTC; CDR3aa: CASTPGLAGGNSYNEQFF
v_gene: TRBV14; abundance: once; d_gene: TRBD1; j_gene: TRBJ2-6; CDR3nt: TGTGCCAGCAGTCCACAACAGGGGGCGCGCGCTGGGGCCAACGTCCTGACTTTC; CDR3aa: CASSPQQGARAGANVLTF
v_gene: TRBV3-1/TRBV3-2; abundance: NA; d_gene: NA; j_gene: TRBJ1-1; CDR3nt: TGTGCCAGCAGCCAAAACACAGGGTGGGACACTGAAGCTTTCTTT; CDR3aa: CASSQNTGWDTEAFF
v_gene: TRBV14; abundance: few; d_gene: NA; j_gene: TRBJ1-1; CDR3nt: TGTGCCAGCAGCCATCAAAGGGGGTGGATCACTGAAGCTTTCTTT; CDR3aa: CASSHQRGWITEAFF
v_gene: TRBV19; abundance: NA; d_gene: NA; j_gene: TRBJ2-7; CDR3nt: TGTGCCAGTAGTACCCTGGACCAAGGGAATAACGAGCAGTACTTC; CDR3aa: CASSTLDQGNNEQYF
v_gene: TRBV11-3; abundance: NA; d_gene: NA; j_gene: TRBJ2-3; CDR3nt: TGTGCCAGCAGCTCCCTAGCTAACCCAGATACGCAGTATTTT; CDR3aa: CASSSLANPDTQYF
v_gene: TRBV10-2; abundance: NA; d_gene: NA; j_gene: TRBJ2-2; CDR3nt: TGCGCCAGCAGTGGGTTTTCGACCGAACTCATGAACACCGGGGAGCTGTTTTTT; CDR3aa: CASSGFSTELMNTGELFF
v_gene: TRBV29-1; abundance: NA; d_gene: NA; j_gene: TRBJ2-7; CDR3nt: TGCAGCGTTGCACCGGAGGGTGGCCACGAGCAGTACTTC; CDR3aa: CSVAPEGGHEQYF
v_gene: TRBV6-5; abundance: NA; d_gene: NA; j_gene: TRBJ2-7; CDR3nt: TGTGCCAGCAGAACGATCGGCTCCTACGAGCAGTACTTC; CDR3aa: CASRTIGSYEQYF
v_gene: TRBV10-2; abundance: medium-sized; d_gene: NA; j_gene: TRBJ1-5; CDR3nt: TGCGCCAGCAGTGAGTCACCCGGGAATAGCAATCAGCCCCAGCATTTT; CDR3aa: CASSESPGNSNQPQHF
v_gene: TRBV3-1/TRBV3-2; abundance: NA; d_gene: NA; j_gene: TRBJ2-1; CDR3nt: TGTGCCAGCAGCCTCGGATATGAGCAGTTCTTC; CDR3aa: CASSLGYEQFF
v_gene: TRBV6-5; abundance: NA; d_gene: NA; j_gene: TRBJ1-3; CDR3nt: TGTGCCAGCAGGAGGGGAGAAGGAAACACCATATATTTT; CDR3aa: CASRRGEGNTIYF
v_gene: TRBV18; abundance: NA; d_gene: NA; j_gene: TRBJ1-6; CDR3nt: TGTGCCAGCTCACCCGACGTTAATTCACCCCTCCACTTT; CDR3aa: CASSPDVNSPLHF
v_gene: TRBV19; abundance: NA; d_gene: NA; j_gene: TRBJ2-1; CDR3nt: TGTGCCAGTAGTATGGGACCTGGGATCCACAATGAGCAGTTCTTC; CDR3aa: CASSMGPGIHNEQFF
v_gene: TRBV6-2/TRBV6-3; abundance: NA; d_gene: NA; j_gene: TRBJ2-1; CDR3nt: TGTGCCAGCAGTTACCTGGGTGGCGGGGTAAATGAGCAGTTCTTC; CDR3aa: CASSYLGGGVNEQFF
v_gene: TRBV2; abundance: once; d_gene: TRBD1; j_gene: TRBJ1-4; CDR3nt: TGTGCCAGCAGTGAATGGGACAGGGGCAGTGAAAAACTGTTTTTT; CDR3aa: CASSEWDRGSEKLFF
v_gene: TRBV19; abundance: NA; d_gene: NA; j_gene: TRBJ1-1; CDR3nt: TGTGCCAGTAGTATGGGGCTCTGGTTGGTGCACACTGAAGCTTTCTTT; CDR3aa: CASSMGLWLVHTEAFF
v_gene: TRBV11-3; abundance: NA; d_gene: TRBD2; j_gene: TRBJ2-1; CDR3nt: TGTGCCAGCAGCTTAGGGACTAGCGGGCCCTACAATGAGCAGTTCTTC; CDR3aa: CASSLGTSGPYNEQFF
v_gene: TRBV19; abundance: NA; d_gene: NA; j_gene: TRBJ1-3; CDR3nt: TGTGCCAGTAGACAAGTCTCTGGAAACACCATATATTTT; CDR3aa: CASRQVSGNTIYF
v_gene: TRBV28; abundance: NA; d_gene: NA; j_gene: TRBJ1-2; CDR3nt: TGTGCCAGCAGTTTAATCAGGGGAGTTGACTATGGCTACACCTTC; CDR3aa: CASSLIRGVDYGYTF
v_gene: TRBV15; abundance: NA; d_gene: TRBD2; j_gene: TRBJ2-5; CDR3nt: TGTGCCACCAGCTTCAGGGCAACCTCACTAGCGGGAGAAGAGACCCAGTACTTC; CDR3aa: CATSFRATSLAGEETQYF
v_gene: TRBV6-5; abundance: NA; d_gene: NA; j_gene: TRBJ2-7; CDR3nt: TGTGCCAGCAGGCTGGGACCCTCCTACGAGCAGTACTTC; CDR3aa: CASRLGPSYEQYF
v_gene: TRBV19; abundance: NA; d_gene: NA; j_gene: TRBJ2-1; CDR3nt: TGTGCCAGTAGTATGGTCCTAGCTGGCGACAATGAGCAGTTCTTC; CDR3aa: CASSMVLAGDNEQFF
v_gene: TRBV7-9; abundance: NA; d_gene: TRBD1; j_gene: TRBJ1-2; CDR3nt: TGTGCCAGCAGCCCCAAAAAGCGGGGACAGGGGGCGCATGATGGCTACACCTTC; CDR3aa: CASSPKKRGQGAHDGYTF
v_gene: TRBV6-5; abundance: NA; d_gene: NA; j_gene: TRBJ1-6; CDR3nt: TGTGCCAGCAGTTACTCGTATACGAATTCACCCCTCCACTTT; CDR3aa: CASSYSYTNSPLHF
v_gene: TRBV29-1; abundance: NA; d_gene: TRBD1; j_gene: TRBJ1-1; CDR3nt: TGCAGCGTGGGACAGGGTGATACTGAAGCTTTCTTT; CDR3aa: CSVGQGDTEAFF